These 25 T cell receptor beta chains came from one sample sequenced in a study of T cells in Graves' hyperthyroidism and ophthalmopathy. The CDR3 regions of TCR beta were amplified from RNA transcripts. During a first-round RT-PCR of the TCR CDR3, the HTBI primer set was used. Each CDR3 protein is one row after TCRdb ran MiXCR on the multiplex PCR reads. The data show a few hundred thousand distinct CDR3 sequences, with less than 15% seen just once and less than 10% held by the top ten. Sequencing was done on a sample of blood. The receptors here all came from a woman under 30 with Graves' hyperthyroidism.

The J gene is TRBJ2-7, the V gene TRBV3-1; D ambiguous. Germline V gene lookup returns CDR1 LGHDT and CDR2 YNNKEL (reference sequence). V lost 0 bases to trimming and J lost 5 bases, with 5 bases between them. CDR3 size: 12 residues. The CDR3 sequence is CASSQEVHEQYF. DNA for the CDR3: TGTGCCAGCAGCCAAGAGGTCCACGAGCAGTACTTC.

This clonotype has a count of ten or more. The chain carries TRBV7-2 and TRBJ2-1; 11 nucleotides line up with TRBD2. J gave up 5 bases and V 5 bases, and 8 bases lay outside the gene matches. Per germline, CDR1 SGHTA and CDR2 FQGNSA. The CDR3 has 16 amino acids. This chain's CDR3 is CASSQGGLAVNNEQFF. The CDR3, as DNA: TGTGCCAGCAGCCAGGGGGGACTAGCGGTAAACAATGAGCAGTTCTTC.

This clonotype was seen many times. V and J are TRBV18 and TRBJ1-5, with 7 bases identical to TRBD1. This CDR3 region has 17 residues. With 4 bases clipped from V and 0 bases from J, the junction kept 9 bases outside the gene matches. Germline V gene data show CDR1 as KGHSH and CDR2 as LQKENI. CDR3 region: CASSLSGTALSNQPQHF. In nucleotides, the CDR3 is TGTGCCAGCTCACTTTCCGGGACAGCCCTTAGCAATCAGCCCCAGCATTTT.

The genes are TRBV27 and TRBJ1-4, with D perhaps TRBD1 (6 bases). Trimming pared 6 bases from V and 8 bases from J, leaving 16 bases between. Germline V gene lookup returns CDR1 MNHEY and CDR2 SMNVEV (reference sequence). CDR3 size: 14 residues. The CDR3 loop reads CASRYTGLGEKLFF. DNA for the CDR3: TGTGCCAGCAGATATACAGGGCTGGGGGAAAAACTGTTTTTT.

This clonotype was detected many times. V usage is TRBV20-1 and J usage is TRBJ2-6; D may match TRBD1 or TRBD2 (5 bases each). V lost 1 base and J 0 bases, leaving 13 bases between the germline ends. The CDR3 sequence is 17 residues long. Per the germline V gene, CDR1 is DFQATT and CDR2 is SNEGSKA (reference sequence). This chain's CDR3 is CSARALRGGSGANVLTF. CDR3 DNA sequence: TGCAGTGCTAGAGCCCTGCGTGGGGGCTCTGGGGCCAACGTCCTGACTTTC.

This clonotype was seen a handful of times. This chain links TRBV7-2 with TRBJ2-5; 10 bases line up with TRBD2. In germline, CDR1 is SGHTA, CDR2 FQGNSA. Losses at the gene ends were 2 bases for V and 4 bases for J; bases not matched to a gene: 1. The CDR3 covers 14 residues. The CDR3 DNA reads TGTGCCAGCAGCTTACCTAGCGGGAGAGAGACCCAGTACTTC. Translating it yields CASSLPSGRETQYF.

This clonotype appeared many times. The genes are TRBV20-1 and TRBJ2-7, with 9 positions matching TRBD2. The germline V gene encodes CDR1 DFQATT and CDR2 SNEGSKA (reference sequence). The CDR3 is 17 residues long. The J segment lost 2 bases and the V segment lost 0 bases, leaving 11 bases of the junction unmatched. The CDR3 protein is CSARDRGVAGVPYEQYF. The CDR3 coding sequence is TGCAGTGCTAGAGATCGCGGGGTAGCGGGGGTACCCTACGAGCAGTACTTC.

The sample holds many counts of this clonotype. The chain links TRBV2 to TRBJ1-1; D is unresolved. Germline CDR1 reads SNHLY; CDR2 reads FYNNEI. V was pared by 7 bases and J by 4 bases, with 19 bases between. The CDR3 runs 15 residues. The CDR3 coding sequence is TGTGCCAGCACCGAAGGAAGGGTAACGGGCACTGAAGCTTTCTTT. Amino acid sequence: CASTEGRVTGTEAFF.

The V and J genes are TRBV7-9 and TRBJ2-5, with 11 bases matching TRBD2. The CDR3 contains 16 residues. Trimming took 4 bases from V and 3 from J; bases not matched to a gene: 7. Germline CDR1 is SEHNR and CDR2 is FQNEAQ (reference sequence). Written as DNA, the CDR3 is TGTGCCAGCAGCTCGCTTCTAGCGGGGGGCGAAGAGACCCAGTACTTC. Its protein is CASSSLLAGGEETQYF. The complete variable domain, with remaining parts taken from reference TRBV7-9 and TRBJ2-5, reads DTGVSQNPRHKITKRGQNVTFRCDPISEHNRLYWYRQTLGQGPEFLTYFQNEAQLEKSRLLSDRFSAERPKGSFSTLEIQRTEQGDSAMYLCASSSLLAGGEETQYFGPGTRLLVL.

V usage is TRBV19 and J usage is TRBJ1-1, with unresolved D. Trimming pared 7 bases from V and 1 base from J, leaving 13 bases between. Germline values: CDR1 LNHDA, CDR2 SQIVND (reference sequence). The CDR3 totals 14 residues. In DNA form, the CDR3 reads TGTGCCAGTAATGCCGGACGGACGAACACTGAAGCTTTCTTT. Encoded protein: CASNAGRTNTEAFF. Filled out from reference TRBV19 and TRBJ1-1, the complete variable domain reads DGGITQSPKYLFRKEGQNVTLSCEQNLNHDAMYWYRQDPGQGLRLIYYSQIVNDFQKGDIAEGYSVSREKKESFPLTVTSAQKNPTAFYLCASNAGRTNTEAFFGQGTRLTVV.

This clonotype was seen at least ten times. CDR3 region: CASRINEGTGGLTEAFF. The CDR3, as DNA: TGTGCCAGCAGAATAAACGAGGGGACAGGGGGTCTGACTGAAGCTTTCTTT. The gene calls are TRBV7-2 and TRBJ1-1, with TRBD1 matching 11 bases. V was clipped by 6 bases and J by 5 bases; unmatched bases: 14. CDR3 length: 17 amino acids. CDR1 and CDR2 from the germline V gene are SGHTA and FQGNSA.

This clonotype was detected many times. The CDR3 DNA is TGTGCCAGCAGCCAAGATCGAGGCTCTTGGACCGGGGAGCTGTTTTTT. It encodes CASSQDRGSWTGELFF. The V and J genes are TRBV3-1 and TRBJ2-2; the D is unclear. Germline assignment: CDR1 LGHDT and CDR2 YNNKEL (reference sequence). Between the trimmed V and J ends, which lost 0 bases and 5 bases, there was a span of 13 bases. The CDR3 is 16 residues long.

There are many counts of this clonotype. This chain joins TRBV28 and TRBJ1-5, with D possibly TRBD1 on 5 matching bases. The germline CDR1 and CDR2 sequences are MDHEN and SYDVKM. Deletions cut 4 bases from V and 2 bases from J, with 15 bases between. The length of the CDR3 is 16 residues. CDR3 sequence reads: CASSYNPTDGNQPQHF. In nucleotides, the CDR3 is TGTGCCAGCAGTTATAATCCGACAGATGGCAATCAGCCCCAGCATTTT.

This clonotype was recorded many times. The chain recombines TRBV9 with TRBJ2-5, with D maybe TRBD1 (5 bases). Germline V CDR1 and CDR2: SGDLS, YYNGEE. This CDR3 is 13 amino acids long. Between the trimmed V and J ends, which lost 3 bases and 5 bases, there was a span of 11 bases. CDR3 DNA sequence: TGTGCCAGCAGCGGGGGCTCAGGGGAGACCCAGTACTTC. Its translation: CASSGGSGETQYF.

CDR3 loop: CASSQVTEGYEQYF. CDR3 DNA: TGCGCCAGCAGCCAAGTAACCGAAGGCTACGAGCAGTACTTC. The rearrangement uses TRBV4-1 and TRBJ2-7; D not resolved. CDR3 length: 14 amino acids. Trimming left V 1 base short and J 3 bases short, with 10 bases between. Germline loops: CDR1 MGHRA, CDR2 YSYEKL.

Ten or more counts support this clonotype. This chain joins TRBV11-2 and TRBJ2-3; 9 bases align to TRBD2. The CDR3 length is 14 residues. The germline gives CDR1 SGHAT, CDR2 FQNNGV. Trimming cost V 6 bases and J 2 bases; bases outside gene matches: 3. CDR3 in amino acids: CASRTSGNTDTQYF. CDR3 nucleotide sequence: TGTGCCAGCAGGACTAGCGGTAACACAGATACGCAGTATTTT.

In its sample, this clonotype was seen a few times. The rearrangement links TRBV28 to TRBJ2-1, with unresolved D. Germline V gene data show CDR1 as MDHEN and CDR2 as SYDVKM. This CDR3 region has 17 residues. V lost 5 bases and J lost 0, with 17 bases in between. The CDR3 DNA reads TGTGCCAGCAGTCCCGAGATCGGCACTTACTCCTACAATGAGCAGTTCTTC. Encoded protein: CASSPEIGTYSYNEQFF.

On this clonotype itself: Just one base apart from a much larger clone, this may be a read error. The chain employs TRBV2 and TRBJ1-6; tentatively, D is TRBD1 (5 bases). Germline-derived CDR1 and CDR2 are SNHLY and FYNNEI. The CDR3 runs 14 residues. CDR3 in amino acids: CASSEQGNNLPLHF. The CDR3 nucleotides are TGTGCCAGCAGTGAGCAGGGAAATAATTTACCCCTCCACTTT.

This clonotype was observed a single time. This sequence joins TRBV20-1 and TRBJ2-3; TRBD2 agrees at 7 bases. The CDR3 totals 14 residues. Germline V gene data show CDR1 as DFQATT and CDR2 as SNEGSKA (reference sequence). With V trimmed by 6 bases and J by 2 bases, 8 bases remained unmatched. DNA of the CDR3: TGCAGTGCCGTTCCCGCGGGAGACACAGATACGCAGTATTTT. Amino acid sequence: CSAVPAGDTDTQYF.

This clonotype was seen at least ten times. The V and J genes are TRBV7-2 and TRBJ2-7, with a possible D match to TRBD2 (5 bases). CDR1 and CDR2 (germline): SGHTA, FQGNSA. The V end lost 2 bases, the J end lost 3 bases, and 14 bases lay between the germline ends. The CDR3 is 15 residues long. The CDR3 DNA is TGTGCCAGCAGCTTAAAAGGACTCCTCGGCTACGAGCAGTACTTC. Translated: CASSLKGLLGYEQYF.

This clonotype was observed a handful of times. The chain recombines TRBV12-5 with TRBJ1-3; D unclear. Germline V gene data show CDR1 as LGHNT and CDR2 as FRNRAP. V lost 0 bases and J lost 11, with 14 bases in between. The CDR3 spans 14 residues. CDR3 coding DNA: TGTGCTAGTGGTTTGGTAGCTGGAGAGGGCCCCATATATTTT. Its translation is CASGLVAGEGPIYF.

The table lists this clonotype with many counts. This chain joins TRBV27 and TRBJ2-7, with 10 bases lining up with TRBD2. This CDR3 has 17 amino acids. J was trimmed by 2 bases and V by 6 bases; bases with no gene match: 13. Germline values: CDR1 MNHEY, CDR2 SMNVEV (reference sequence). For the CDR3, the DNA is TGTGCCAGCAGCCTCAGGACTAGCGGCCTGGGCGCCTACGAGCAGTACTTC. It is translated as CASSLRTSGLGAYEQYF.

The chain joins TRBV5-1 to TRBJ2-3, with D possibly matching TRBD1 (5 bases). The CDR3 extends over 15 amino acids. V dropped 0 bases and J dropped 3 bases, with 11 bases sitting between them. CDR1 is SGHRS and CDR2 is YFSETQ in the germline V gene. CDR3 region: CASSLDPRATDTQYF. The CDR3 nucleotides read TGCGCCAGCAGCTTGGACCCCAGGGCAACAGATACGCAGTATTTT.

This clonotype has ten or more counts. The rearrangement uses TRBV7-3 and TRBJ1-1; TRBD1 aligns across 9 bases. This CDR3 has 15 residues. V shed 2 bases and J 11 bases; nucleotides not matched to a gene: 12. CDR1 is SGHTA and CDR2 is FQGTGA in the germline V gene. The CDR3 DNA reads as TGTGCCAGCAGCTTAGACGGGACAGGGTCGTCTGTGGCTTTCTTT. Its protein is CASSLDGTGSSVAFF.

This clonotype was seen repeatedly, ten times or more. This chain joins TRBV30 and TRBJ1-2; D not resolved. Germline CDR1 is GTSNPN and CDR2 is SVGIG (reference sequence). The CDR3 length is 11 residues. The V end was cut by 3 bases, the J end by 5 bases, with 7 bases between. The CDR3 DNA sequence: TGTGCCTGGAGCGACACATATGGCTACACCTTC. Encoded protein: CAWSDTYGYTF.